This TCR beta chain was sequenced in a study of T cells after yellow fever vaccination. Study-wide findings and caveats: Among all clonotypes, a small share was observed in both CD4 and CD8 compartments.

TCRdb independently ran MiXCR on the 5' RACE reads; one entry per CDR3 protein. The repertoire includes fewer than 450,000 distinct CDR3 sequences, around 10% of them detected once, and about 17% sits in the top ten. This CDR3 has 18 amino acids. About this clonotype: Its matching antigen is unknown.

This rearrangement joins TRBV12-3 or TRBV12-4 to TRBJ2-2, with 8 positions matching TRBD1. The receptor was isolated from a man younger than 35 who received the YFV17D yellow fever vaccine. The sample was PBMCs, taken on the day of the first yellow fever vaccination. The CDR3 DNA reads as TGTACCTTCAGCCCTACGGAGGGCAGGGGGCTAAACACCGGGGAGCTGTTTTTT. Residues: CTFSPTEGRGLNTGELFF.